A selection of T cell receptor beta chains follows, all from one sample in a study of cytomegalovirus exposure and HLA in healthy donors. Profiled with immunoSEQ multiplex PCR; TCRdb holds only in-frame clones, not every one. Here the sample spans 250,000 to 350,000 clones, roughly 85% being singletons. Sequencing used PBMCs. Receptors originate from a man aged 40-55 years in good health and CMV-seropositive. The CDR3 runs from the conserved cysteine through the conserved F or W. D genes are given only for firm matches. The listing skips clone size in some rows; elsewhere it reads once, few, many or a size class.

NA,NA,TRBV28,TRBJ1-3,TGTGCCAGCAGTAGCCCTGGGAGCTCTGGAAACACCATATATTTT,CASSSPGSSGNTIYF
NA,NA,TRBV6-1,TRBJ1-4,TGTGCCAGCAGTGAAGCGCGTGAAAAACTGTTTTTT,CASSEAREKLFF
NA,NA,TRBV4-1,TRBJ1-1,TGCGCCAGCAGCCGCCTCAGGGAGAACACTGAAGCTTTCTTT,CASSRLRENTEAFF
NA,TRBD1,TRBV6-1,TRBJ2-2,TGTGCCAGCAGTGAAATTGGACAGGGTGTGAGCGGGGAGCTGTTTTTT,CASSEIGQGVSGELFF
NA,NA,TRBV5-4,TRBJ1-1,TGTGCCAGCACTAAACAGGTGAGAAGTATGGACACTGAAGCTTTCTTT,CASTKQVRSMDTEAFF
NA,TRBD1,TRBV9,TRBJ2-3,TGTGCCAGCAGCGTTTGGACAGGGGGGGAAGATACGCAGTATTTT,CASSVWTGGEDTQYF
NA,NA,TRBV27,TRBJ2-7,TGTGCCAGCAGTTTACAGGAGGCGCTCTACGAGCAGTACTTC,CASSLQEALYEQYF
NA,TRBD1,TRBV4-3,TRBJ2-7,TGCGCCAGCAGCCAAGTTCAGGGGGCCTACGAGCAGTACTTC,CASSQVQGAYEQYF
NA,NA,TRBV5-1,TRBJ2-3,TGCGCCAGCATGCTAGCGTATCTCACAGATACGCAGTATTTT,CASMLAYLTDTQYF
NA,NA,TRBV5-1,TRBJ2-1,TGCGCCAGCAGCTTGTTCCCTCAGGGCAATGAGCAGTTCTTC,CASSLFPQGNEQFF
NA,TRBD1,TRBV7-2,TRBJ1-2,TGTGCCAGCAGCTTAGAGTCCGGGACAGGGAGCTACACCTTC,CASSLESGTGSYTF
NA,NA,TRBV4-1,TRBJ2-3,TGCGCCAGCAGCCTTCTAGACTATTCAAGAGGATCAGATACGCAGTATTTT,CASSLLDYSRGSDTQYF
NA,TRBD1,TRBV29-1,TRBJ2-5,TGCAGCGTAAACGCCAGGGGGCGGGGAGAGACCCAGTACTTC,CSVNARGRGETQYF
NA,NA,TRBV7-9,TRBJ2-1,TGTGCCAGCACGGGTGCAGGGAACTATGAGCAGTTCTTC,CASTGAGNYEQFF
NA,NA,TRBV27,TRBJ2-3,TGTGCCACCGGACGAGGGGGTAGGAATACGCAGTATTTT,CATGRGGRNTQYF
once,TRBD2,TRBV27,TRBJ2-5,TGTGCCAGCAGGGGACTAGCGAGAGCGCAAGAGACCCAGTACTTC,CASRGLARAQETQYF
once,NA,TRBV5-1,TRBJ2-3,TGCGCCAGCAGCTCGGCGGTAGGTCGGGTAACGCAGTATTTT,CASSSAVGRVTQYF
NA,NA,TRBV4-1,TRBJ1-6,TGCGCCAGCAGCCAAGGTGGCTTCGGACAGAATAATTCACCCCTCCACTTT,CASSQGGFGQNNSPLHF
once,TRBD2,TRBV27,TRBJ2-2,TGTGCCAGCAGTCTCAGACTAGCGGGAATCACCGGGGAGCTGTTTTTT,CASSLRLAGITGELFF
NA,TRBD1,TRBV5-4,TRBJ1-1,TGTGCCAGCAGCTGCGCCTCCGGGACAGGGTGCACTGAAGCTTTCTTT,CASSCASGTGCTEAFF
NA,TRBD2,TRBV30,TRBJ2-3,TGTGCCTGGAGTGTAGGAACCGCGGGAGGTACAGATACGCAGTATTTT,CAWSVGTAGGTDTQYF
NA,NA,TRBV4-1,TRBJ2-2,TGCGCCAGCAGCCAAATCAGGCCCCACACCGGGGAGCTGTTTTTT,CASSQIRPHTGELFF
NA,TRBD1,TRBV4-1,TRBJ2-1,TGCGCCAGCAGCCCAAGACAGGGGCCTTACAATGAGCAGTTCTTC,CASSPRQGPYNEQFF
NA,TRBD1,TRBV6-6,TRBJ1-2,TGTGCCAGCAGTTACCCCCCCAGGGGGCAGGGCTATGGCTACACCTTC,CASSYPPRGQGYGYTF
few,NA,TRBV6-6,TRBJ2-7,TGTGCCAGCAGACTGACAGGCTCCTACGAGCAGTACTTC,CASRLTGSYEQYF
NA,TRBD1,TRBV4-3,TRBJ2-7,TGCGCCAGCAGCCAAGACTCCAGGGGGACACTCGCCTACGAGCAGTACTTC,CASSQDSRGTLAYEQYF
NA,TRBD1,TRBV7-2,TRBJ1-5,TGTGCCAGCAGCCGAAGGACAGGGAATCAGCCCCAGCATTTT,CASSRRTGNQPQHF
NA,NA,TRBV7-9,TRBJ2-7,TGTGCCAGCAGCTTTGGACACGACGAGCAGTACTTC,CASSFGHDEQYF